This T cell receptor beta chain was obtained from a study of pediatric ulcerative colitis. Overall study findings and caveats: Blood samples from a couple of patients yielded substantially fewer templates and were excluded from blood-rectal overlap analysis. This repertoire reflects total lymphocytes rather than subpopulations like regulatory T cells. All ulcerative colitis patients, but no controls, carried a couple of rectal clonotypes.

This CDR3 is 12 amino acids long. The germline V and J ends were trimmed by 5 bases and 4 bases, with 7 bases remaining between them. Germline V gene sequence: CDR1 MNHEY, CDR2 SVGAGI. Sequencing was at survey level. Method: immunoSEQ multiplex PCR; TCRdb's copy keeps in-frame clones and lacks some. The sample holds about 60,000 clones, 80% to 90% seen once. As regards this clone: Its antigen is as yet unknown.

The chain links TRBV6-5 to TRBJ2-3; weak D call: TRBD1 (6 bases). The TCR was taken from a boy younger than 18 who was a control in a study of pediatric ulcerative colitis. Input material: blood. Here the CDR3 reads CASSRTADTQYF. The CDR3 DNA reads TGTGCCAGCAGTCGGACAGCAGATACGCAGTATTTT.